This T cell receptor (beta chain) came from a study of blood T cell repertoires in COVID-19 (dated by TCRdb to about 2020). Turning to the overall study: The collaborator samples originated in the United States, Italy and Spain and spanned the acute and convalescent phases of COVID-19. A de-identified subject ID, COVID-19 status, age in years and sex were almost always included in the sample metadata. HLA class I and class II types, where available, came from metadata supplied by the sample provider rather than from assay-based typing. A freely available public database, intended as a resource for researchers studying the immune response to SARS-CoV-2, is where the repertoires were released. The material from the prospective study consisted of cDNA or gDNA derived from T cells, B-cell-depleted T cells, or PBMCs. The dataset comprised deeply sampled blood TCRbeta repertoires from subjects exposed to, actively infected with, or recovered from COVID-19. The samples were drawn from two sources: the first 160 participants of the ongoing ImmuneRACE study, and about 1,300 subjects contributed by 6 global collaborators. The investigation overall reported the following: The quantity of clinical and demographic metadata differed by source and by participant and was supplied without curation.

Whole blood was collected in K2EDTA tubes by collaborating institutions according to the institutions' own protocols. Collaborator samples were shipped for TCRbeta analysis as frozen whole blood, isolated PBMCs, or DNA extracted from either sample type. Including the terminal cysteine and phenylalanine, the CDR3 comprises 13 residues. CDR3 DNA only is kept here, 39 bases in frame from base 1. The immunoSEQ Assay, a bias-controlled multiplex PCR, was used to amplify TCRbeta CDR3 regions from genomic DNA. Concerning the study's data processing: Nucleated cell counts per sample were estimated from amplification of reference gene primers within the assay. To quantify the absolute abundance of each unique TCRbeta CDR3 rearrangement, sequence reads were collapsed and filtered. Productive Simpson clonality was computed per sample as the square root of Simpson's diversity index over productive rearrangements. TCRdb mirrors the immuneACCESS table, restricted to in-frame sequences. Some clones are absent from its copies; in checked studies, under half trace to an unresolved V gene, and the reason for the others is unknown. That table supplies the V and J calls and clone size; D and trimming were determined from the DNA. In all, the sample holds 410,000 or so clones, and about nine tenths of those were seen once. Clones ranked in the top ten supply 1.4% of the sample.

A remark on this clone: Which antigen it targets is not known. Base qualities are missing; no much larger clone stands one base away.

Input material: peripheral blood. The chain was built from TRBV21-1 and TRBJ2-7; the D call TRBD1 from the table was never checked on the DNA. TRBV21-1 represents a pseudogene. The receptor's source is a woman in her 30s with active or convalescent COVID-19. The DNA reads as follows: TGTGCCAGCAGCAAAACAGGGGGTAACGAGCAGTACTTC. This codes for CASSKTGGNEQYF.